The 11 T cell receptor beta chains below were found in one sample sequenced in a study of shared clonotypes between healthy human individuals. Libraries were prepared by immunoSEQ multiplex PCR; TCRdb keeps only in-frame clonotypes and omits some of them. The sample includes approximately 640,000 clones, about 92% seen only once; the top ten take 34%. Sequencing was done on a sample of memory CD8+ T cells from PBMCs. Described subset: CD45RO+ cells pooled with CCR7-negative TemRA cells. All receptors derive from a man younger than 35 in good health. Some clones in this sample may be carry-over from other donors' samples.

V is TRBV6-1 and J is TRBJ1-4; 7 positions match TRBD1. Germline V CDR1 and CDR2: MNHNS, SASEGT. With V trimmed by 2 bases and J by 4 bases, 7 bases remained unmatched. The CDR3 sequence is 16 residues long. The CDR3 is CASSEIPGQINEKLFF. The CDR3 DNA reads TGTGCCAGCAGTGAAATACCGGGACAGATTAATGAAAAACTGTTTTTT.

V gene TRBV7-9 combines with J gene TRBJ2-7; D unclear. The V and J ends lost 8 bases and 2 bases respectively, with 10 bases between them. Germline V gives CDR1 SEHNR, CDR2 FQNEAQ (reference sequence). The CDR3 is 12 residues long. The DNA of the CDR3 is TGTGCCAGCGGCCTCAGTCCCTACGAGCAGTACTTC. Its protein product is CASGLSPYEQYF.

This clone was detected only once. The chain couples TRBV25-1 to TRBJ2-7; D possibly corresponds to TRBD1 (5 bases). There are 13 residues in the CDR3. CDR1 and CDR2 from the germline V gene are MGHDK and SYGVNS. Deletions cut 3 bases from V and 6 bases from J, with 12 bases between. DNA of the CDR3: TGTGCCAGCAGTGAGGACATCCTGTCCGAGCAGTACTTC. It codes for CASSEDILSEQYF.

This chain joins TRBV29-1 and TRBJ2-3, with D hard to call. Germline V gene data show CDR1 as SQVTM and CDR2 as ANQGSEA. Between the trimmed V and J ends, which lost 4 bases and 2 bases, there was a span of 10 bases. The CDR3 contains 13 residues. CDR3 in amino acids: CSVAPSDTDTQYF. CDR3 nucleotides: TGCAGCGTTGCCCCGAGTGACACAGATACGCAGTATTTT.

A remark on this clone: In the same sample, other DNA sequences code for this CDR3. V and J are TRBV6-5 and TRBJ2-3, with 10 positions matching TRBD2. V lost 7 bases and J lost 5; bases outside the gene matches: 6. The germline CDR1 and CDR2 sequences are MNHEY and SVGAGI. This CDR3 region has 14 residues. In DNA form, the CDR3 reads TGTGCCAGCACCCTAGCGGGAGAGGGAGATACGCAGTATTTT. Encoded protein: CASTLAGEGDTQYF.

DNA of the CDR3: TGCAGCGTTTTTGGGCTTACCTCTGGGGCCAACGTCCTGACTTTC. Translating it yields CSVFGLTSGANVLTF. This chain uses TRBV29-1 with TRBJ2-6; D ambiguous. The V gene's germline CDR1 is SQVTM and CDR2 ANQGSEA. Trimming took off 5 bases at V and 0 bases at J, with 11 bases between the two ends. This CDR3 contains 15 residues.

CDR3 sequence (DNA): TGTGCCAGCAGCCAAGGGTGGGGCTACAATGAGCAGTTCTTC. It translates to CASSQGWGYNEQFF. This chain links TRBV4-2 with TRBJ2-1, with D uncertain. Germline V gene data show CDR1 as LGHNA and CDR2 as YNFKEQ. This CDR3 has 14 amino acids. V lost 1 base and J 3 bases, leaving 7 bases between the germline ends.

This chain links TRBV5-1 with TRBJ2-7; possibly TRBD1 for D (6 bases). The CDR3 runs to 14 residues. The V gene lost 4 bases and the J gene lost 3 bases, with 14 bases spanning the gap. The germline V gene has CDR1 SGHRS and CDR2 YFSETQ. In DNA form, the CDR3 reads TGCGCCAGCAGCATCCGGGACAACTACTACGAGCAGTACTTC. Amino acid sequence: CASSIRDNYYEQYF.

The genes are TRBV27 and TRBJ2-2; D gene ambiguous. The V gene's germline CDR1 is MNHEY and CDR2 SMNVEV (reference sequence). The CDR3 loop spans 13 amino acids. The V end lost 7 bases, the J end lost 5 bases, and 11 bases lay between the germline ends. For the CDR3, the DNA is TGTGCCAGCACAAAAAAGGGTACCGGGGAGCTGTTTTTT. This codes for CASTKKGTGELFF.

This chain joins TRBV2 and TRBJ1-1; tentatively, D is TRBD1 (6 bases). With 2 bases removed from V and 5 bases from J, the gap between germline ends came to 15 bases. The CDR3 is 15 residues long. Per the germline V gene, CDR1 is SNHLY and CDR2 is FYNNEI. CDR3 bases: TGTGCCAGCAGTGAAACAGGGTTTGCTTATACTGAAGCTTTCTTT. Amino acid sequence: CASSETGFAYTEAFF.

The chain employs TRBV11-1 and TRBJ1-1; tentative D call: TRBD1 (5 bases). CDR1 and CDR2 (germline): SGHAT, FQDESV (reference sequence). The CDR3 is 15 residues long. Trimming shortened V by 3 bases and J by 5 bases, and 16 bases separated the two germline ends. The CDR3 region is CASSFGGGAGTEAFF. The CDR3, as DNA: TGTGCCAGCAGCTTCGGTGGGGGAGCGGGGACTGAAGCTTTCTTT.